The clone carrying this T cell receptor (beta chain) has just one count. The record originates from a study of T cell responses to AZD1222 COVID-19 vaccine. V dropped 4 bases and J dropped 0 bases, with 22 bases sitting between them. The CDR3 loop spans 18 amino acids. Germline loops: CDR1 SGDLS, CDR2 YYNGEE. Measured with immunoSEQ multiplex PCR; TCRdb has only the in-frame clones, and not every one. The profile shows around 70,000 clones, more than 75% of them singletons. The material was peripheral blood, obtained 28 days after the second dose of the MenACWY control vaccine. This chain connects TRBV9 to TRBJ1-1; no clear D gene. The origin of this receptor is an adult who received the MenACWY meningococcal vaccine as a control. Here the CDR3 DNA reads TGTGCCAGCAGCTCCCCAGGAGGCTTTGACCCCATGAACACTGAAGCTTTCTTT. It yields the protein CASSSPGGFDPMNTEAFF.